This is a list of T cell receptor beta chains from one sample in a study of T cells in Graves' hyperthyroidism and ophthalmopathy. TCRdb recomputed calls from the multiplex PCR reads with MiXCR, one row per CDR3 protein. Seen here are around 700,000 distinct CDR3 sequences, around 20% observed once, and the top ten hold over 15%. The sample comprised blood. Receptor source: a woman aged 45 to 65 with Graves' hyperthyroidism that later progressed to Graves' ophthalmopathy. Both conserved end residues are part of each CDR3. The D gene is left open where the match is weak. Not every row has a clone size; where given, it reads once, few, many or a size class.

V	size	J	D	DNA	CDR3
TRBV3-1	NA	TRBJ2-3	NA	TGTGCCAGCAGCTACCAGGGTTGGGATACGCAGTATTTT	CASSYQGWDTQYF
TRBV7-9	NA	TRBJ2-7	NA	TGTGCCAGCAGCCCGGGGGGCCCAGGCAACGAGCAGTACTTC	CASSPGGPGNEQYF
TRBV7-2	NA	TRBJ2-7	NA	TGTGCCAGCAGCCATACTCCTTGGAGCTCCTACGAGCAGTACTTC	CASSHTPWSSYEQYF
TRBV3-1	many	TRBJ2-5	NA	TGTGCCAGCAGCCCCCCGGGGCGAGCGGAGACCCAGTACTTC	CASSPPGRAETQYF
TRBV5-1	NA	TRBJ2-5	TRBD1	TGCGCCAGCAGCACAACGACAGGGATAGAGACCCAGTACTTC	CASSTTTGIETQYF
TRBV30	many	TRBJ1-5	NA	TGTGCCTGGAGTCTTTCCACAGGGAGTCAGCCCCAGCATTTT	CAWSLSTGSQPQHF
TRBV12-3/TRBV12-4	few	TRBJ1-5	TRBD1	TGTGCCAGCACCAGGGACAGGGGAGGCAATCAGCCCCAGCATTTT	CASTRDRGGNQPQHF
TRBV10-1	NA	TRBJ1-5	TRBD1	TGCGCCAGCAGGATCCGGGGACAGGGATCACAGCCCCAGCATTTT	CASRIRGQGSQPQHF
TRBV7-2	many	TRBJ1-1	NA	TGTGCCAGCAGCTTAGCCCCACCAACAGAGAATTTAGAAGCTTTCTTT	CASSLAPPTENLEAFF
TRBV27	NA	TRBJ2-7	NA	TGTGCCAGCAGTTTAATCCCGTTACAGGGACGAGGACCCTCCTACGAGCAGTACTTC	CASSLIPLQGRGPSYEQYF
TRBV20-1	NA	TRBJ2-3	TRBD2	TGCAGTGCTAGAGAGCGGGGGGCTAGCACAGATACGCAGTATTTT	CSARERGASTDTQYF
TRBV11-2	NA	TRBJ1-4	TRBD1	TGTGCCAGCACCCAGAGGGGGACAGGGGGAGAAAAACTGTTTTTT	CASTQRGTGGEKLFF
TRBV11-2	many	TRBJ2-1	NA	TGTGCCAGCAGCTTAGTAGGCAATGAGCAGTTCTTC	CASSLVGNEQFF
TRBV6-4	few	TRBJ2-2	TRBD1	TGTGCCAGCAGTGAAGACAGGGCGTCCGGGGAGCTGTTTTTT	CASSEDRASGELFF
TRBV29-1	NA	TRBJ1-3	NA	TGCAGCGTTGAATTGGGGTCGGGCAGGTCTGGAAACACCATATATTTT	CSVELGSGRSGNTIYF
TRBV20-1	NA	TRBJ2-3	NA	TGCAGTGCTCTTCTAGCGCCTCACACAGATACGCAGTATTTT	CSALLAPHTDTQYF
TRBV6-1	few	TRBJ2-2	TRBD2	TGTGCCAGCAGTCCCGGGACTAGCGGGGGAGGGAACCCCGGGGAGCTGTTTTTT	CASSPGTSGGGNPGELFF
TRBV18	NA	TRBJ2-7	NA	TGTGCCAGCTCACCACAGGGGGCGGGGGAGCAGTACTTC	CASSPQGAGEQYF
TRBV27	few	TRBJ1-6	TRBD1	TGTGCCAGCGGTCGGGACAGGGATAATTCACCCCTCCACTTT	CASGRDRDNSPLHF
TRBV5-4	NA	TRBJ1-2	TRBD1	TGTGCCAGCAGCTTGATCCAGGGGGCAGGGGGCTACACCTTC	CASSLIQGAGGYTF
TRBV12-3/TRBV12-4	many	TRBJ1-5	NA	TGTGCCAGCAGTTTCGGTAATAGCAATCAGCCCCAGCATTTT	CASSFGNSNQPQHF
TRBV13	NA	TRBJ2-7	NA	TGTGCCAGCAGCAAAATCAGCGACGAGCAGTACTTC	CASSKISDEQYF
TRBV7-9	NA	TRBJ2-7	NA	TGTGCCAGCAGCTTATTGTCTAAAGGGCAGTACTTC	CASSLLSKGQYF
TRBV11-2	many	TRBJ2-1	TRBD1	TGTGCCAGCCGAGGACAGGGGCACAATGAGCAGTTCTTC	CASRGQGHNEQFF
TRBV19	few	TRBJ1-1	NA	TGTGCCAGTAGTATAGATTGGAGAATCAACACTGAAGCTTTCTTT	CASSIDWRINTEAFF
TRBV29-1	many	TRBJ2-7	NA	TGCAGCGTTGTCCGTGCAGGAAAGGGCGAGCAGTACTTC	CSVVRAGKGEQYF
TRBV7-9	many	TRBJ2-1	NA	TGTGCCAGCAGCTCCCGGGCTACCTCCTACAATGAGCAGTTCTTC	CASSSRATSYNEQFF
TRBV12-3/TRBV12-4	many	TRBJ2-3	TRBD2	TGTGCCAGCAGCTCGACTAGCGGGGGGACAGATACGCAGTATTTT	CASSSTSGGTDTQYF
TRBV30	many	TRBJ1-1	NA	TGTGCCTGGGAGGGGAACACTGAAGCTTTCTTT	CAWEGNTEAFF